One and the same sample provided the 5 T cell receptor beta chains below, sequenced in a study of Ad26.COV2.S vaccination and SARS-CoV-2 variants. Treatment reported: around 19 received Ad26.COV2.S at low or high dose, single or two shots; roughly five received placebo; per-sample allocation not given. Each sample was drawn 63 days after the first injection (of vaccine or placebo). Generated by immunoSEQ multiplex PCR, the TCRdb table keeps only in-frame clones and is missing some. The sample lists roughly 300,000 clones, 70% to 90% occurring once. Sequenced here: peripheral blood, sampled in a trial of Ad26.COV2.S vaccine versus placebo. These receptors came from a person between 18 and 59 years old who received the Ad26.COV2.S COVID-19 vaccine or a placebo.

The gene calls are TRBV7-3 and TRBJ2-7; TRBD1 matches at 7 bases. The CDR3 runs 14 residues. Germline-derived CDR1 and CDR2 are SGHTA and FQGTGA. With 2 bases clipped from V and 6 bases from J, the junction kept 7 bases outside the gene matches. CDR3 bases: TGTGCCAGCAGCTTAGACAGGGCCTCGGGCGAGCAGTACTTC. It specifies CASSLDRASGEQYF.

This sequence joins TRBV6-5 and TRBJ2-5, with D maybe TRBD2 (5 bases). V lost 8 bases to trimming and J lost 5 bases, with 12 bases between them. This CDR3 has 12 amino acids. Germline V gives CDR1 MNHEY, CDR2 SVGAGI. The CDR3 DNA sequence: TGTGCCAGCGGAAGCGGCCTGGAGACCCAGTACTTC. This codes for CASGSGLETQYF.

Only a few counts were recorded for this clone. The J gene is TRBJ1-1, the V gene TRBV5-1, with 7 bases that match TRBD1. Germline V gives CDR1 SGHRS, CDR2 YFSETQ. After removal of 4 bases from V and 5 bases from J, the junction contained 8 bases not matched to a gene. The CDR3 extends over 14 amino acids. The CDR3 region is CASSLTGAETEAFF. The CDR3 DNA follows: TGCGCCAGCAGCCTTACAGGGGCGGAAACTGAAGCTTTCTTT.

In DNA form, the CDR3 reads TGTGCCAGCAGCACCGACCCGAAGAACACTGAAGCTTTCTTT. This translates into CASSTDPKNTEAFF. The chain joins TRBV7-2 to TRBJ1-1; D remains unclear. Germline V gene sequence: CDR1 SGHTA, CDR2 FQGNSA. The CDR3 runs to 14 residues. V was pared by 5 bases and J by 1 base, with 11 bases between.

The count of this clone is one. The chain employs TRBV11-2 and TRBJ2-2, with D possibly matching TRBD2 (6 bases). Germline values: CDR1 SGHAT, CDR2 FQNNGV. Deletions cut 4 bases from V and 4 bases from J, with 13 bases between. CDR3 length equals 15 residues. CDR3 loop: CASSSVRGGTGELFF. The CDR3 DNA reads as TGTGCCAGCAGCTCAGTGCGGGGTGGCACCGGGGAGCTGTTTTTT.